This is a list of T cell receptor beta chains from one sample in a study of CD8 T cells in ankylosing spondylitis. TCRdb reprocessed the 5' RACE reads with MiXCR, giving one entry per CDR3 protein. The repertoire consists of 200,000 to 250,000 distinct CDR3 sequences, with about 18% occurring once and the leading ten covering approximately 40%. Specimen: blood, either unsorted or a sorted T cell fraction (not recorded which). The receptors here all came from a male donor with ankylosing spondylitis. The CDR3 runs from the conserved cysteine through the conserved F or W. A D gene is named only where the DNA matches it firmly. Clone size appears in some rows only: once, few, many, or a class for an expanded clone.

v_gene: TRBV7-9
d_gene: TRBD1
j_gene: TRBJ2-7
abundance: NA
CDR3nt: TGTGCCAGCTTAGCGCATCAGGGGGTCTCCTACGAGCAGTACTTC
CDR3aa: CASLAHQGVSYEQYF

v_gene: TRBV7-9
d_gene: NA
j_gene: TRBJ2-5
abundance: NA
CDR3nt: TGTGCCAGCAGCTTCTTCCTGACTTATGGGGCAGAGACCCAGTACTTC
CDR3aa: CASSFFLTYGAETQYF

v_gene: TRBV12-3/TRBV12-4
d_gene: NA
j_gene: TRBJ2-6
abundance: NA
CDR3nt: TGTGCCAGCAGTTTAGGGGTGAGTGGGGCCAACGTCCTGACTTTC
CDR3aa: CASSLGVSGANVLTF

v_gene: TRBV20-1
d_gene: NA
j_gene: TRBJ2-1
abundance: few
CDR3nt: TGCAGTGCTAGAGATCTGTCGAGTATGGTTGAGCAGTTCTTC
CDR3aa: CSARDLSSMVEQFF

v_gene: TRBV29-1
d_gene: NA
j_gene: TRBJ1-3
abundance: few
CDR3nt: TGCAGCGTTGAGACAGGTGTCTCTGGAAACACCATATATTTT
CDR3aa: CSVETGVSGNTIYF

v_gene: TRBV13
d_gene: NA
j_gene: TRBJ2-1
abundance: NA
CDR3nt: TGTGCCAGCAGCTTAGGAAGTCCAGAAAGAAAAGGGGGTGAGCAGTTCTTC
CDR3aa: CASSLGSPERKGGEQFF

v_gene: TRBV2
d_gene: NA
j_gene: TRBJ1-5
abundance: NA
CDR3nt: TGTGCCAGCAGTGAACCGTTCCGGCATCAGCCCCAGCATTTT
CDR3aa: CASSEPFRHQPQHF

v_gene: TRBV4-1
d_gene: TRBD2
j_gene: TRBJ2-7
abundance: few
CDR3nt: TGCGCCAGCAGCCAAGATATTTTGCGGGGGGCGCGGTACGAGCAGTACTTC
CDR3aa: CASSQDILRGARYEQYF

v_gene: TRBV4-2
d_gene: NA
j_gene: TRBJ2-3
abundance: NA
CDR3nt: TGTGCCAGCAGCCAAGACAGGGGTAGCGCAGATACGCAGTATTTT
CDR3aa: CASSQDRGSADTQYF

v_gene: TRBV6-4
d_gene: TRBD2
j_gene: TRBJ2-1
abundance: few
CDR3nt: TGTGCCAGCAGTCTAGCGGAAGGTCCCTACAATGAGCAGTTCTTC
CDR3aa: CASSLAEGPYNEQFF

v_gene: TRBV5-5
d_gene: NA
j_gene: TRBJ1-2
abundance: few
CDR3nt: TGTGCCAGCAGCTTGGAGCAGGGACTTAACTATGGCTACACCTTC
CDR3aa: CASSLEQGLNYGYTF

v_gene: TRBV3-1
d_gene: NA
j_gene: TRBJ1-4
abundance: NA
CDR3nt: TGTGCCAGCAGCCAAGGGGTGGCTAATGAAAAACTGTTTTTT
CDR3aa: CASSQGVANEKLFF

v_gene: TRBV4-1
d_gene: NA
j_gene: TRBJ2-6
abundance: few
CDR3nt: TGCGCCAGCAGCCAAGAGGGGGGACAGTACTCTGGGGCCAACGTCCTGACTTTC
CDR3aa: CASSQEGGQYSGANVLTF

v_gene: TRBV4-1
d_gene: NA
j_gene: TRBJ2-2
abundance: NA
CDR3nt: TGCGCCAGCAGCCAAACTCTTGAGGACACCGGGGAGCTGTTTTTT
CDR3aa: CASSQTLEDTGELFF

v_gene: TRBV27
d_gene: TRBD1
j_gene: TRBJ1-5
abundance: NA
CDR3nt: TGTGCCAGCAGAGGGACAGGTCTCAATCAGCCCCAGCATTTT
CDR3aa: CASRGTGLNQPQHF

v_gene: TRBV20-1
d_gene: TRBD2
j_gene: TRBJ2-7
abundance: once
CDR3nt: TGCAGTGCGGGGGGGTTTGGGACTAGCGGGATCGGGCCCTACGAGCAGTACTTC
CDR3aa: CSAGGFGTSGIGPYEQYF

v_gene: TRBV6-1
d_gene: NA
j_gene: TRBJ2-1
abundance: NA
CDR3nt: TGTGCCAGCAGTGAAGATGCCCACAATGAGCAGTTCTTC
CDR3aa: CASSEDAHNEQFF

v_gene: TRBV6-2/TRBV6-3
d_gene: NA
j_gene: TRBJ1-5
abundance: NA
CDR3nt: TGTGCCAGCAGTTACTCAATAAGGGACTCCGGTCCAGGCGGGGACAATCAGCCCCAGCATTTT
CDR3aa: CASSYSIRDSGPGGDNQPQHF

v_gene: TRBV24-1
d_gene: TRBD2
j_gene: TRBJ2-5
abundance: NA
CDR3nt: TGTGCCACCAGTGATTGGACTAGCGGAGAGGAGGAGACCCAGTACTTC
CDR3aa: CATSDWTSGEEETQYF

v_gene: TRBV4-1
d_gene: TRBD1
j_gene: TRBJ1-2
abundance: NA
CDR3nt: TGCGCCAGCAGCCAAGTTTTTGGGACAGCACCCTCTGGCTACACCTTC
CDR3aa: CASSQVFGTAPSGYTF

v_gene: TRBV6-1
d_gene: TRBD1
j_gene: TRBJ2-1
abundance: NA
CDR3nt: TGTGCCAGAAGTACACAGATGGGACAGGTCAACAATGAGCAGTTCTTC
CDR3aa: CARSTQMGQVNNEQFF

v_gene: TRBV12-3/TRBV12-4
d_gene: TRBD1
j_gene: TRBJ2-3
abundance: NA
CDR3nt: TGTGCCAGCAGTTCCAGGACAGGGGATACAGATACGCAGTATTTT
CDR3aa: CASSSRTGDTDTQYF

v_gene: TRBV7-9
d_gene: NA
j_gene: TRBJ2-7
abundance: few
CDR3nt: TGTGCCAGCAGCCCGACAGCAACCTACGAGCAGTACTTC
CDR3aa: CASSPTATYEQYF

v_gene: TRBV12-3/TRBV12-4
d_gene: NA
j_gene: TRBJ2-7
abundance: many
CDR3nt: TGTGCCAGCAGTTTAGTGCCCGAAGTAGCAGGCGAGCAGTACTTC
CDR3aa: CASSLVPEVAGEQYF

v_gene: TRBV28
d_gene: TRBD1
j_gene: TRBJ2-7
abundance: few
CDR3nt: TGTGCCAGCAGTCCCAGGACAGGGGACGAGCAGTACTTC
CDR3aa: CASSPRTGDEQYF

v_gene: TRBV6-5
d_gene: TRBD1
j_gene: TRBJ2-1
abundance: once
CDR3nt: TGTGCCAGCAGTTACTCCCGACAGGGCCAGCGCGAGCAGTTCTTC
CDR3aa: CASSYSRQGQREQFF

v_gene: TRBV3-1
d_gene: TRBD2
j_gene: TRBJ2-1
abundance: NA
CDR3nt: TGTGCCAGCAGCCGTACCAGACTAGCGGTGTACAATGAGCAGTTCTTC
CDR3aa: CASSRTRLAVYNEQFF

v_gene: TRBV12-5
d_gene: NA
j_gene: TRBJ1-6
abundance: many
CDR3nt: TGTGCTAGTGCCCGGGGCAGTGGGTCACCCCTCCACTTT
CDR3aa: CASARGSGSPLHF

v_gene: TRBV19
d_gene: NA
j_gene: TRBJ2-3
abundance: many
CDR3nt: TGTGCCAGTAGTATTTTATACTCCACAGATACGCAGTATTTT
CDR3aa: CASSILYSTDTQYF

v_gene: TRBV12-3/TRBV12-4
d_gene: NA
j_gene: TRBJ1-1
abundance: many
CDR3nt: TGTGCCAGCAGTAAGGGGCCGGGGACTGAAGCTTTCTTT
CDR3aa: CASSKGPGTEAFF

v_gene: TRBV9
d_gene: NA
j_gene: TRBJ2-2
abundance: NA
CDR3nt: TGTGCCAGCAGCGCTCGGACCTCCGGGGAGCTGTTTTTT
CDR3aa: CASSARTSGELFF

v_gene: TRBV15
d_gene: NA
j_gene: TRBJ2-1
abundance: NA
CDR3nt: TGTGCCACCAGCAGCGCGGTGGCAGCCGAGCAGTTCTTC
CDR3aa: CATSSAVAAEQFF

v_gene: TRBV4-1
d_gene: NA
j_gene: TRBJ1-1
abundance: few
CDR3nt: TGCGCCAGCAGCCAAGTAAGAGTATACACTGAAGCTTTCTTT
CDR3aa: CASSQVRVYTEAFF

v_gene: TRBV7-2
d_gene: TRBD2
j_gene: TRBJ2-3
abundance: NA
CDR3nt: TGTGCCAGCAGCCCGGTCGCGGGGGGTAGCACAGATACGCAGTATTTT
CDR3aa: CASSPVAGGSTDTQYF

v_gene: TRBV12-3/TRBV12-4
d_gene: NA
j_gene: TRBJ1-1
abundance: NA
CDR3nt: TGTGCCAGCAGTCTACGCTCCGGGACACCAACGCTCATGAACACTGAAGCTTTCTTT
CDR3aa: CASSLRSGTPTLMNTEAFF

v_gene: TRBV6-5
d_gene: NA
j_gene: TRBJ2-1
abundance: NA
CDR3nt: TGTGCCAGCAATTCGGTTTCCTACAATGAGCAGTTCTTC
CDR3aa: CASNSVSYNEQFF

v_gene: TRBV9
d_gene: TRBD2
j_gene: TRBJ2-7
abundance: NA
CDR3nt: TGTGCCAGCAGCGTAGATCCTAGCGGGAGTTTGGCCGGCGGCGAGCAGTACTTC
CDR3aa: CASSVDPSGSLAGGEQYF

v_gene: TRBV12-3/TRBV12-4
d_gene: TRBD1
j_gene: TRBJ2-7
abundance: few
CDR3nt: TGTGCCAGCAGGAGACAGGGTCTGAACGAGCAGTACTTC
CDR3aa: CASRRQGLNEQYF

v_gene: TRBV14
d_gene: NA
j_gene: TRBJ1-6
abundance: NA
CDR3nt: TGTGCCAGCAGCCAAGATTCTCAACATTCCCTCCACTTT
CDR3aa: CASSQDSQHSLHF

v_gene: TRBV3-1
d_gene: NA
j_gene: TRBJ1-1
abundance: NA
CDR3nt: TGTGCCAGCAGCTCATGGGATCACGGGGGGAGTAACGCTGAAGCTTTCTTT
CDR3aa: CASSSWDHGGSNAEAFF

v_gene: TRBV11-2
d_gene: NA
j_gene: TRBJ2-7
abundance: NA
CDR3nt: TGTGCCAGCAGCTGGGACGGGAATCCCTACGAGCAGTACTTC
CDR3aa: CASSWDGNPYEQYF

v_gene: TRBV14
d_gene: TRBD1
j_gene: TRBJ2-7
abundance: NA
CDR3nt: TGTGCCAGCAGCCAGACAGGGTATGCACACGAGCAGTACTTC
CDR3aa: CASSQTGYAHEQYF

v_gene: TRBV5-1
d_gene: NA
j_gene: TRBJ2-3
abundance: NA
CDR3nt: TGCGCCAGCAGGCCTAGGGCCACAGATACGCAGTATTTT
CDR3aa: CASRPRATDTQYF

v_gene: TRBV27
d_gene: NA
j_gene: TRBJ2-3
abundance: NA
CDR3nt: TGTGCCAGCAGTTTACCTCCAGGGTACACAGATACGCAGTATTTT
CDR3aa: CASSLPPGYTDTQYF

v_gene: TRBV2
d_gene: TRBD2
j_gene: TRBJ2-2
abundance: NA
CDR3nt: TGTGCCAGCAGTGAAGCGCGTAGCGGGATGAACACCGGGGAGCTGTTTTTT
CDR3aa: CASSEARSGMNTGELFF

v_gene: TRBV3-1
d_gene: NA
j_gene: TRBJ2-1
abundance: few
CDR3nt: TGTGCCAGCAGCCGCGCCCTGACGAATGAGCAGTTCTTC
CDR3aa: CASSRALTNEQFF

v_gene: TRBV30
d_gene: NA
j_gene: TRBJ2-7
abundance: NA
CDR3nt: TGTGCCTGGAGTGTTGGGGCGGGAAACCTCAACGAGCAGTACTTC
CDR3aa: CAWSVGAGNLNEQYF

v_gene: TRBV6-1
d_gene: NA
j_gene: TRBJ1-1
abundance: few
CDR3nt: TGTGCCAGCAGTGAAATTGGAGCTTTCTTT
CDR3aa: CASSEIGAFF

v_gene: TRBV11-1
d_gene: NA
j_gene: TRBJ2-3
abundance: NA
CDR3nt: TGTGCCAGCAGCAAACTAGCATCCACTAGCACAGATACGCAGTATTTT
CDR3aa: CASSKLASTSTDTQYF

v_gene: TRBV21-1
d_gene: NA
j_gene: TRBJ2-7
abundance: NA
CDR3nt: TGTGCCAGCAGCAAAGTAGGAGACAGGGACTCCTACGAGCAGTACTTC
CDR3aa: CASSKVGDRDSYEQYF

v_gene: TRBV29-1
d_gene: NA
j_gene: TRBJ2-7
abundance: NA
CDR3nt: TGCAGCGTTGAAGATGATGGGGAATCCTACGAGCAGTACTTC
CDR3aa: CSVEDDGESYEQYF

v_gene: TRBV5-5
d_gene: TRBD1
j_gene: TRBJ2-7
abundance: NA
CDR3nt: TGTGCCAGCAGCTTGGAGTGGGGACAGGGTCGGGAGCAGTACTTC
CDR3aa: CASSLEWGQGREQYF

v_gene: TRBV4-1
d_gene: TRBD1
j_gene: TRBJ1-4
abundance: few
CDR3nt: TGCGCCAGCACCCTTCGACAGGGGAATGAAAAACTGTTTTTT
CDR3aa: CASTLRQGNEKLFF